This T cell receptor beta chain was documented in a study of chemoradiotherapy in HPV16-positive cancers. Study results and limitations: During treatment, candidate HPV-specific clones and E7-related motifs expanded in tumor. Functional assays defining HPV-specific T cells used only a couple of HPV16-positive patients.

In the case of this clone: Its antigen is not known.

Repeated repertoire sampling spanned the course of chemoradiotherapy. The length of the CDR3 is 15 residues. Germline trimming cut 3 bases from V and 5 bases from J; bases unmatched to any gene: 10. The germline CDR1 and CDR2 sequences are SGDLS and YYNGEE. The repertoire was sequenced with immunoSEQ multiplex PCR; TCRdb's copy has only in-frame clones and lacks some. The sample lists approximately 12,000 clones; roughly 90% were seen once. The sequenced sample was blood, obtained from a patient who underwent chemoradiotherapy. This chain uses TRBV9 with TRBJ1-2; 7 nucleotides agree with TRBD1. The clonotype comes from a human donor with HPV-associated anogenital cancer. CDR3: CASSAGGGPRYGYTF. CDR3 in DNA: TGTGCCAGCAGCGCAGGGGGGGGCCCACGATATGGCTACACCTTC.